Each of the 25 T cell receptor beta chains below was sequenced from the same sample in a study of T cells in Graves' hyperthyroidism and ophthalmopathy (dated by TCRdb to between 2018 and 2021). The library was generated by multiplex PCR. The sequencer listed for this sample is Illumina HiSeq 2000. The TCR beta CDR3 regions were amplified from RNA transcripts. The TCR CDR3 was subjected to a first round of RT-PCR using the HTBI primer set and the Qiagen OneStep RT-PCR kit. The public reads were quality trimmed at Q25 with fastp and then assembled into clones with MiXCR by TCRdb, keeping productive beta chains. Duplicate CDR3 protein sequences are folded into a single record with the most common DNA and genes. Recorded for this sample are approximately 510,000 distinct CDR3 sequences; 46% of them occurred a single time. The ten largest clones take up 44% of the sample. Sequencing input: peripheral blood or thyroid tissue (not recorded which). Receptors were obtained from an adult woman with Graves' disease, either hyperthyroidism or ophthalmopathy (not recorded which).

The chain has TRBV7-8 and TRBJ2-7, with D possibly TRBD2 on 5 matching bases. V lost 5 bases, J lost 0 bases, and 17 bases lay in between. Germline V gene data show CDR1 as SGHVS and CDR2 as FQNEAQ. The CDR3 sequence is 16 residues long. The CDR3 DNA reads as TGTGCCAGCAGCGTTGTTACGCGGAGGAGCTCCTACGAGCAGTACTTC. Protein product: CASSVVTRRSSYEQYF.

This clonotype was observed a single time. This chain joins TRBV10-2 and TRBJ2-7; the D gene is possibly TRBD1 (6 bases). Per the germline V gene, CDR1 is WSHSY and CDR2 is SAAADI. Trimming stripped 6 bases from V and 3 bases from J, with 15 bases between. This CDR3 comprises 14 residues. CDR3 sequence: CASRVGPRGYEQYF. CDR3 bases: TGCGCCAGCAGGGTAGGCCCCAGGGGCTACGAGCAGTACTTC.

The chain uses TRBV2 and TRBJ2-7, with 8 positions matching TRBD1. Per the germline V gene, CDR1 is SNHLY and CDR2 is FYNNEI. J gave up 6 bases and V 2 bases, and 6 bases lay outside the gene matches. This CDR3 has 14 amino acids. As DNA, the CDR3 is TGTGCCAGCAGTGAAACGACAGGGGATGGCGAGCAGTACTTC. Its translation is CASSETTGDGEQYF.

The chain couples TRBV15 to TRBJ1-3; D is undetermined. CDR1 LNHNV and CDR2 YYDKDF come from the germline V gene (reference sequence). This CDR3 region has 16 residues. V lost 5 bases and J 0 bases, leaving 14 bases between the germline ends. The CDR3 coding sequence is TGTGCCACCAGCCTTCTACGAGCAAGCTCTGGAAACACCATATATTTT. Amino acids: CATSLLRASSGNTIYF. The whole variable domain, remainder taken from reference TRBV15 and TRBJ1-3, is DAMVIQNPRYQVTQFGKPVTLSCSQTLNHNVMYWYQQKSSQAPKLLFHYYDKDFNNEADTPDNFQSRRPNTSFCFLDIRSPGLGDTAMYLCATSLLRASSGNTIYFGEGSWLTVV.

The sample holds many counts of this clonotype. The chain recombines TRBV7-6 with TRBJ2-7, with 7 bases identical to TRBD1. There are 14 residues in the CDR3. Germline lookup yields CDR1 SGHVS and CDR2 FNYEAQ. The V gene end was trimmed by 5 bases and the J gene end by 2 bases; junction bases not matched to a gene: 6. CDR3 nucleotides: TGTGCCAGCAGCCGAAACGGACAGGCCTACGAGCAGTACTTC. Translated: CASSRNGQAYEQYF.

V usage is TRBV28 and J usage is TRBJ2-2; TRBD2 matches 10 bases. There are 14 residues in the CDR3. Looked up from germline, CDR1 is MDHEN and CDR2 is SYDVKM. Trimming removed 9 bases from V and 7 bases from J; junction bases left unmatched: 8. CDR3 in amino acids: CASLLAGDGGELFF. The CDR3 DNA follows: TGTGCCAGTCTGCTAGCGGGAGATGGCGGGGAGCTGTTTTTT.

This clonotype was recorded at least ten times. The J gene is TRBJ1-2, the V gene TRBV29-1, with no clear D. The length of the CDR3 is 11 residues. Germline CDR1 reads SQVTM; CDR2 reads ANQGSEA. Trimming took 6 bases from V and 3 from J, leaving 8 bases between them. The CDR3 here is CSVERYYGYTF. Here the CDR3 DNA reads TGCAGCGTCGAAAGGTACTATGGCTACACCTTC.

This clonotype was counted a single time. The V call is TRBV20-1, the J call TRBJ1-2; the D gene is possibly TRBD1 (6 bases). V lost 5 bases to trimming and J lost 6 bases, with 25 bases between them. CDR1 DFQATT and CDR2 SNEGSKA come from the germline V gene (reference sequence). The CDR3 length is 16 residues. CDR3 in amino acids: CSALEWDTSGDDGYTF. The DNA for the CDR3 is TGCAGTGCTCTAGAATGGGACACTTCCGGGGACGATGGCTACACCTTC.

CDR3 amino acids: CAISESGGQETQYF. As DNA, the CDR3 is TGTGCCATCAGTGAGTCCGGGGGTCAAGAGACCCAGTACTTC. The V gene is TRBV10-3, the J gene TRBJ2-5, with D possibly TRBD2 on 6 matching bases. There are 14 residues in the CDR3. Per the germline V gene, CDR1 is ENHRY and CDR2 is SYGVKD. The V end was cut by 0 bases, the J end by 2 bases, with 7 bases between.

This clonotype was detected many times. V gene TRBV20-1 combines with J gene TRBJ2-5; D might be TRBD2 (6 bases). CDR3 length equals 13 residues. The ends were cut back, 1 base at V and 3 bases at J, with 9 bases in the middle. Germline V gene lookup returns CDR1 DFQATT and CDR2 SNEGSKA (reference sequence). The CDR3 region has the DNA TGCAGTGCTAGAGCAGGCGGGGAAGAGACCCAGTACTTC. It yields the protein CSARAGGEETQYF.

The chain couples TRBV14 to TRBJ2-5, with D uncertain. The V end lost 6 bases, the J end lost 2 bases, and 10 bases lay between the germline ends. The length of the CDR3 is 13 residues. Germline V gives CDR1 SGHDN, CDR2 FVKESK. The CDR3 region has the DNA TGTGCCAGCAGTCGAGCATGGCAAGAGACCCAGTACTTC. Protein: CASSRAWQETQYF. Drawing the rest from reference TRBV14 and TRBJ2-5, the complete variable domain is EAGVTQFPSHSVIEKGQTVTLRCDPISGHDNLYWYRRVMGKEIKFLLHFVKESKQDESGMPNNRFLAERTGGTYSTLKVQPAELEDSGVYFCASSRAWQETQYFGPGTRLLVL.

The table lists this clonotype with many counts. The V call is TRBV2, the J call TRBJ1-3; D is unresolved. The CDR3 consists of 14 residues. Trimming removed 5 bases at V and 0 bases at J, with 8 bases between. Germline V lookup: CDR1 SNHLY, CDR2 FYNNEI. DNA of the CDR3: TGTGCCAGCAGTCTACGGGACTCTGGAAACACCATATATTTT. Amino acids: CASSLRDSGNTIYF.

This clonotype was detected only once. The gene calls are TRBV5-4 and TRBJ2-5; 9 bases line up with TRBD2. V lost 1 base, J lost 0 bases, and 4 bases stayed unmatched. The length of the CDR3 is 16 residues. In germline, CDR1 is SGHNT, CDR2 YYREEE (reference sequence). CDR3 DNA: TGTGCCAGCAGCTTGTTAGGCGGGAGGGACCAAGAGACCCAGTACTTC. Its translation: CASSLLGGRDQETQYF. The full variable domain, completed using reference TRBV5-4 and TRBJ2-5, is ETGVTQSPTHLIKTRGQQVTLRCSSQSGHNTVSWYQQALGQGPQFIFQYYREEENGRGNFPPRFSGLQFPNYSSELNVNALELDDSALYLCASSLLGGRDQETQYFGPGTRLLVL.

V usage is TRBV28 and J usage is TRBJ1-5, with D possibly matching TRBD1 (6 bases). Looked up from germline, CDR1 is MDHEN and CDR2 is SYDVKM. The ends were cut back, 2 bases at V and 11 bases at J, with 13 bases in the middle. The CDR3 contains 13 residues. The CDR3: CASSLATGETQHF. The DNA of the CDR3 is TGTGCCAGCAGTTTAGCGACAGGAGAGACCCAGCATTTT.

This clonotype came up many times. V is TRBV20-1 and J is TRBJ2-7; 7 bases fit TRBD1. The trim removed 6 bases at V and 3 bases at J, leaving 5 bases unmatched. CDR1 and CDR2 (germline): DFQATT, SNEGSKA (reference sequence). The CDR3 runs to 12 residues. The CDR3 nucleotides read TGCAGTGCAAACAGGGGTGGCTACGAGCAGTACTTC. As protein: CSANRGGYEQYF.

J is TRBJ2-5 and V is TRBV7-9, with TRBD2 as a possible D gene (6 bases). Germline V gene data show CDR1 as SEHNR and CDR2 as FQNEAQ (reference sequence). V was cut by 5 bases and J by 5 bases, with 18 bases left in between. The CDR3 length is 15 residues. The CDR3 here is CASSHLGGPVETQYF. The CDR3 bases are TGTGCCAGCAGCCATTTGGGGGGACCCGTCGAGACCCAGTACTTC.

The chain has TRBV29-1 and TRBJ1-5, with D possibly TRBD1 on 5 matching bases. The CDR3 has 14 residues. Germline values: CDR1 SQVTM, CDR2 ANQGSEA. Trimming took 5 bases from V and 0 from J, leaving 11 bases between them. This CDR3 reads CSVSDSASNQPQHF. The DNA for the CDR3 is TGCAGCGTTTCCGACAGTGCTAGCAATCAGCCCCAGCATTTT. The entire variable domain, with the rest obtained from reference TRBV29-1 and TRBJ1-5, is as follows: SAVISQKPSRDICQRGTSLTIQCQVDSQVTMMFWYRQQPGQSLTLIATANQGSEATYESGFVIDKFPISRPNLTFSTLTVSNMSPEDSSIYLCSVSDSASNQPQHFGDGTRLSIL.

This chain connects TRBV5-1 to TRBJ2-6; D is possibly TRBD2 (5 bases). Germline assignment: CDR1 SGHRS and CDR2 YFSETQ. The V end lost 0 bases, the J end lost 0 bases, and 7 bases lay between the germline ends. There are 16 residues in the CDR3. CDR3 protein: CASSLGGASGANVLTF. CDR3 nucleotide sequence: TGCGCCAGCAGCTTGGGGGGAGCCTCTGGGGCCAACGTCCTGACTTTC.

This sequence joins TRBV5-1 and TRBJ2-7; 7 bases are a match to TRBD1. Germline CDR1 is SGHRS and CDR2 is YFSETQ. Germline trimming cut 1 base from V and 4 bases from J; bases unmatched to any gene: 8. The CDR3 spans 15 residues. In DNA form, the CDR3 reads TGCGCCAGCAGCTTGACACCGACAGGGTGGTACGAGCAGTACTTC. Residues: CASSLTPTGWYEQYF. The entire variable domain, with the rest obtained from reference TRBV5-1 and TRBJ2-7, is as follows: KAGVTQTPRYLIKTRGQQVTLSCSPISGHRSVSWYQQTPGQGLQFLFEYFSETQRNKGNFPGRFSGRQFSNSRSEMNVSTLELGDSALYLCASSLTPTGWYEQYFGPGTRLTVT.

This clonotype occurred a few times. The genes are TRBV9 and TRBJ1-1; 8 bases are shared with TRBD1. The CDR3 has 13 residues. Unmatched junction bases numbered 3, after V lost 8 bases and J lost 0 bases. Germline V gene sequence: CDR1 SGDLS, CDR2 YYNGEE. This chain's CDR3 is CASGQGMNTEAFF. The CDR3 nucleotides are TGTGCCAGTGGACAGGGAATGAACACTGAAGCTTTCTTT.

This clonotype was found a few times. The chain carries TRBV7-6 and TRBJ1-3; weak D call: TRBD1 (5 bases). Looked up from germline, CDR1 is SGHVS and CDR2 is FNYEAQ. The V gene lost 5 bases and the J gene lost 0 bases, with 14 bases spanning the gap. This CDR3 contains 16 residues. Here the CDR3 reads CASSNRDATSGNTIYF. The CDR3 region has the DNA TGTGCCAGCAGCAATCGGGACGCTACCTCTGGAAACACCATATATTTT.

The genes are TRBV5-1 and TRBJ2-7; 7 bases map to TRBD1. CDR1 is SGHRS and CDR2 is YFSETQ in the germline V gene. V lost 3 bases to trimming and J lost 6 bases; unmatched junction nucleotides: 3. The CDR3 length is 12 residues. In nucleotides, the CDR3 is TGCGCCAGCAGCTGGGCAGGGGGCGAGCAGTACTTC. This translates into CASSWAGGEQYF.

This clonotype was counted once. CDR3 region: CARHPAPLGVGNTIYF. CDR3 DNA: TGTGCTAGACATCCCGCCCCCCTGGGTGTTGGAAACACCATATATTTT. The chain combines TRBV7-2 with TRBJ1-3; D unresolved. This CDR3 has 16 amino acids. CDR1 and CDR2 (germline): SGHTA, FQGNSA.

This clonotype was counted at least ten times. The V call is TRBV6-6, the J call TRBJ1-3; D is uncertain. Germline V lookup: CDR1 MNHNY, CDR2 SVGAGI (reference sequence). The CDR3 extends over 13 amino acids. V was clipped by 5 bases and J by 2 bases, with 7 bases between them. The CDR3 DNA is TGTGCCAGCAGTACGGAAGCTGGAAACACCATATATTTT. Translating gives CASSTEAGNTIYF.

The V call is TRBV25-1, the J call TRBJ1-1, with 7 bases aligning to TRBD1. Unmatched junction bases numbered 8, after V lost 7 bases and J lost 6 bases. This CDR3 comprises 13 residues. The germline V gene has CDR1 MGHDK and CDR2 SYGVNS. In DNA, the CDR3 is TGTGCCAGCATACCAACAGGGGTGCCTGAAGCTTTCTTT. Protein sequence: CASIPTGVPEAFF.